The clone carrying this T cell receptor (beta chain) was seen a handful of times. Its target is unknown. The donors (healthy individuals) were bone marrow donors. Donors sampled were nominally healthy, though unrecorded immune exposures were likely. A multiplex PCR was run with 60 Vbeta primers and 13 Jbeta primers. Only in-frame clones appear in the TCRdb table, and some are missing; sequencing was by immunoSEQ multiplex PCR. The table records 120,000 or so clones, approximately 80% of them present only once. The sample belongs to a study of cytomegalovirus exposure and HLA in healthy donors. Overall study results and limits: Follow-up analysis later connected one missense variant in DCLRE1C with trimming of TCR beta V- and J-genes.

The sequence derives from a man between 25 and 39 years old in good health and CMV-seronegative. The sample comprised PBMCs.

CDR3 DNA: TGTGCCAGCAGTTACGGGGGCGCAGGGATGGGCGAGCAGTACTTC. Translation gives CASSYGGAGMGEQYF. This chain joins TRBV6-6 and TRBJ2-7, with TRBD1 as a possible D gene (6 bases). Trimming removed 2 bases from V and 6 bases from J, with 17 bases in between. Germline loops: CDR1 MNHNY, CDR2 SVGAGI (reference sequence). CDR3 length equals 15 residues.